These 17 T cell receptor beta chains share one sample of origin, sequenced in a study of control samples from healthy donors and cancer patients. Measured with immunoSEQ multiplex PCR; TCRdb has only the in-frame clones, and not every one. The table lists about 140,000 clones, 75% to 95% of them singletons. Specimen: blood. The receptor set was obtained from a man aged 30 to 45 in good health.

The chain links TRBV3-1 (or the pseudogene TRBV3-2) to TRBJ2-2; 10 bases line up with TRBD2. With 4 bases clipped from V and 4 bases from J, the junction kept 6 bases outside the gene matches. The CDR3 has 16 amino acids. CDR1 is LGHDT, CDR2 YNNKEL, per germline (reference sequence). Here the CDR3 reads CASSPVAGGGTGELFF. In DNA, the CDR3 is TGTGCCAGCAGCCCTGTAGCGGGGGGCGGCACCGGGGAGCTGTTTTTT.

The chain links TRBV27 to TRBJ2-7, with 12 positions matching TRBD2. Germline values: CDR1 MNHEY, CDR2 SMNVEV (reference sequence). V lost 6 bases to trimming and J lost 2 bases; unmatched junction nucleotides: 2. This CDR3 is 14 amino acids long. This CDR3 is CASSLAGGPYEQYF. The CDR3 DNA reads as TGTGCCAGCAGCCTAGCGGGGGGGCCCTACGAGCAGTACTTC.

The J gene is TRBJ1-3, the V gene TRBV4-2, with D possibly TRBD1 on 5 matching bases. The CDR3 extends over 20 amino acids. V was cut by 3 bases and J by 0 bases, with 24 bases left in between. The germline CDR1 and CDR2 sequences are LGHNA and YNFKEQ. This CDR3 is CASSQEIGTGLLSSGNTIYF. CDR3 DNA: TGTGCCAGCAGCCAGGAGATTGGAACGGGACTCCTGAGCTCTGGAAACACCATATATTTT.

V and J are TRBV7-9 and TRBJ2-7, with 11 bases that match TRBD2. The CDR3 totals 15 residues. Germline-derived CDR1 and CDR2 are SEHNR and FQNEAQ (reference sequence). Trimming removed 5 bases from V and 2 bases from J; junction bases left unmatched: 5. The CDR3 sequence is CASSTGTSGPYEQYF. CDR3 sequence (DNA): TGTGCCAGCAGCACGGGGACTAGCGGCCCCTACGAGCAGTACTTC.

The CDR3 protein is CASSLARGANEKLFF. The DNA of the CDR3 is TGTGCCAGCAGCTTAGCGAGGGGCGCGAATGAAAAACTGTTTTTT. The chain links TRBV7-9 to TRBJ1-4, with a tentative D call TRBD1 (5 bases). V lost 0 bases and J lost 5, with 10 bases in between. The CDR3 loop spans 15 amino acids. CDR1 SEHNR and CDR2 FQNEAQ come from the germline V gene (reference sequence).

The V and J genes are TRBV19 and TRBJ2-1, with TRBD2 matching 11 bases. The V gene end was trimmed by 10 bases and the J gene end by 0 bases; junction bases not matched to a gene: 2. The CDR3 length is 14 residues. Germline CDR1 LNHDA, CDR2 SQIVND (reference sequence). For the CDR3, the DNA is TGTGCCACTAGCGGGGGGAGCTCCTACAATGAGCAGTTCTTC. Amino acid sequence: CATSGGSSYNEQFF.

This sequence joins TRBV9 and TRBJ2-5; no firm D call. Trimming shortened V by 0 bases and J by 2 bases, and 8 bases separated the two germline ends. The germline V gene has CDR1 SGDLS and CDR2 YYNGEE. This CDR3 comprises 14 residues. The CDR3 region is CASSVDSGQETQYF. CDR3 nucleotides: TGTGCCAGCAGCGTAGACTCAGGTCAAGAGACCCAGTACTTC.

This chain joins TRBV6-1 and TRBJ1-4; 8 bases map to TRBD1. Germline CDR1 reads MNHNS; CDR2 reads SASEGT. CDR3 length: 18 residues. Losses at the gene ends were 3 bases for V and 6 bases for J; bases not matched to a gene: 15. The CDR3 DNA follows: TGTGCCAGCAGTGACCCGACAGGGGTTAGTGTGGAGGATGAAAAACTGTTTTTT. Translating gives CASSDPTGVSVEDEKLFF.

The chain has TRBV9 and TRBJ1-1; 9 nucleotides line up with TRBD1. The CDR3 sequence is 14 residues long. V shed 4 bases, J shed 3 bases, and the junction held 4 bases outside the gene matches. The germline gives CDR1 SGDLS, CDR2 YYNGEE. DNA of the CDR3: TGTGCCAGCAGCTACCGACAGGGGGACACTGAAGCTTTCTTT. Amino acids: CASSYRQGDTEAFF. Using reference TRBV9 and TRBJ1-1 for the parts outside the CDR3, the full variable domain is DSGVTQTPKHLITATGQRVTLRCSPRSGDLSVYWYQQSLDQGLQFLIQYYNGEERAKGNILERFSAQQFPDLHSELNLSSLELGDSALYFCASSYRQGDTEAFFGQGTRLTVV.

This rearrangement joins TRBV10-3 to TRBJ1-3; no firm D call. Trimming removed 0 bases at V and 0 bases at J, with 6 bases between. Germline-derived CDR1 and CDR2 are ENHRY and SYGVKD. CDR3 length equals 15 residues. The CDR3 here is CAISESEGSGNTIYF. In nucleotides, the CDR3 is TGTGCCATCAGTGAGTCGGAGGGCTCTGGAAACACCATATATTTT.

The chain links TRBV28 to TRBJ2-3; no definite D call. Between the trimmed V and J ends, which lost 2 bases and 0 bases, there was a span of 6 bases. The CDR3 contains 14 residues. Germline V gene data show CDR1 as MDHEN and CDR2 as SYDVKM. The DNA of the CDR3 is TGTGCCAGCAGTTTAGGGCAGAGCACAGATACGCAGTATTTT. Translation: CASSLGQSTDTQYF.

This clone was recorded once. The V and J genes are TRBV3-1 (or the pseudogene TRBV3-2) and TRBJ2-3; possibly TRBD1 for D (5 bases). The ends were cut back, 2 bases at V and 0 bases at J, with 24 bases in the middle. The germline gives CDR1 LGHDT, CDR2 YNNKEL (reference sequence). The CDR3 has 20 residues. CDR3 residues: CASSQSNPFRRGTSTDTQYF. The CDR3 nucleotides are TGTGCCAGCAGCCAATCTAACCCCTTTAGAAGGGGAACAAGCACAGATACGCAGTATTTT.

A single count supports this clone. The J gene is TRBJ2-1, the V gene TRBV5-8, with 10 bases fitting TRBD1. CDR3 length: 14 residues. The ends lost 4 bases at V and 6 bases at J; junction bases unmatched: 4. Germline V gene lookup returns CDR1 SGHTS and CDR2 YDEGEE. This chain's CDR3 is CASSGGTGVNEQFF. The CDR3 nucleotides read TGTGCCAGCAGCGGGGGGACAGGGGTCAATGAGCAGTTCTTC.

This chain joins TRBV7-9 and TRBJ1-3; no firm D call. Trimming stripped 5 bases from V and 4 bases from J, with 18 bases between. CDR3 size: 16 residues. Germline V gives CDR1 SEHNR, CDR2 FQNEAQ (reference sequence). The CDR3 spells CASSPGVSGVGNTIYF. CDR3 in DNA: TGTGCCAGCAGCCCCGGAGTCTCGGGCGTCGGAAACACCATATATTTT.

This clone occurred once. CDR3 residues: CASSIWQEQFF. The CDR3, as DNA: TGTGCCAGTAGTATATGGCAGGAGCAGTTCTTC. The genes are TRBV19 and TRBJ2-1; D remains unclear. V gave up 2 bases and J gave up 10 bases, with 6 bases separating them. The CDR3 is 11 residues long. Germline V CDR1 and CDR2: LNHDA, SQIVND (reference sequence).

The gene calls are TRBV28 and TRBJ1-5; D is unclear. Trimming shortened V by 6 bases and J by 7 bases, and 10 bases separated the two germline ends. This CDR3 comprises 12 residues. In germline, CDR1 is MDHEN, CDR2 SYDVKM. The CDR3 sequence is CASSPINQPQHF. The CDR3 coding sequence is TGTGCCAGCAGCCCTATCAACCAGCCCCAGCATTTT. Together with reference TRBV28 and TRBJ1-5, the CDR3 gives the full variable domain: DVKVTQSSRYLVKRTGEKVFLECVQDMDHENMFWYRQDPGLGLRLIYFSYDVKMKEKGDIPEGYSVSREKKERFSLILESASTNQTSMYLCASSPINQPQHFGDGTRLSIL.

The chain uses TRBV5-4 and TRBJ2-4; 9 bases are shared with TRBD1. There are 16 residues in the CDR3. CDR1 is SGHNT and CDR2 is YYREEE in the germline V gene (reference sequence). Trimming at V came to 0 bases and at J to 8 bases, leaving 9 bases not matched to a gene. The CDR3 sequence: CASSLGGDRVRDIQYF. Here the CDR3 DNA reads TGTGCCAGCAGCTTGGGGGGGGACAGGGTAAGGGACATTCAGTACTTC.